Listed below are T cell receptor beta chains from one sample, sequenced in a study of T cells in Graves' hyperthyroidism and ophthalmopathy. MiXCR was run by TCRdb on the multiplex PCR reads, yielding one entry per CDR3 protein. The sample includes roughly 700,000 distinct CDR3 sequences, approximately 15% of them seen just once. Sequenced sample: blood. The receptors were sampled from a man aged 50 to 60 with Graves' hyperthyroidism. Each CDR3 is given with its conserved first and last residue. The D gene is left open where the match is weak. Part of the rows lack a size; the others show once, few, many or a class for expanded clones.

>TRBD1|15|TRBJ2-5|many|TRBV7-9
CASSLGTGIQETQYF
TGTGCCAGCAGCTTAGGGACAGGGATCCAAGAGACCCAGTACTTC
>.|12|TRBJ1-1|few|TRBV19
CASSFGTGEAFF
TGTGCCAGTAGCTTCGGGACCGGTGAAGCTTTCTTT
>TRBD1|14|TRBJ1-5|many|TRBV27
CASSLTGDNQPQHF
TGTGCCAGCAGTTTAACAGGGGACAATCAGCCCCAGCATTTT
>.|12|TRBJ2-2|many|TRBV7-8
CASRVGTGELFF
TGTGCCAGCAGGGTCGGCACCGGGGAGCTGTTTTTT
>TRBD1|14|TRBJ1-2|many|TRBV19
CASVDRGFNYGYTF
TGTGCCAGCGTCGACAGGGGGTTTAACTATGGCTACACCTTC
>TRBD2|19|TRBJ2-5|.|TRBV28
CASSLNRGLAGGLLETQYF
TGTGCCAGCAGTTTAAACCGGGGACTAGCGGGAGGCTTGTTAGAGACCCAGTACTTC
>TRBD1|15|TRBJ2-7|many|TRBV5-1
CASSPSTGTTDEQYF
TGCGCCAGCAGCCCATCGACAGGGACAACCGACGAGCAGTACTTC
>.|15|TRBJ1-5|.|TRBV27
CASSFVAELNQPQHF
TGTGCCAGCAGTTTCGTGGCAGAGTTAAATCAGCCCCAGCATTTT
>TRBD1|15|TRBJ1-1|many|TRBV3-1
CASSQAGTGDTEAFF
TGTGCCAGCAGCCAAGCCGGGACAGGGGACACTGAAGCTTTCTTT
>.|12|TRBJ1-1|many|TRBV7-9
CASSSRTGRAFF
TGTGCCAGCAGCTCCAGAACGGGACGAGCTTTCTTT
>TRBD1|15|TRBJ2-6|many|TRBV15
CASGTGGAGANVLTF
TGTGCCTCGGGGACAGGGGGCGCTGGGGCCAACGTCCTGACTTTC
>TRBD2|18|TRBJ2-3|.|TRBV28
CASSLGLAGAWHTDTQYF
TGTGCCAGCAGCCTCGGGCTAGCGGGGGCCTGGCACACAGATACGCAGTATTTT
>.|12|TRBJ2-7|few|TRBV27
CASSARTDEQYF
TGTGCCAGCAGTGCCCGGACGGACGAGCAGTACTTC
>.|15|TRBJ1-6|.|TRBV27
CASSLSRVNNSPLHF
TGTGCCAGCAGTTTATCGCGGGTTAATAATTCACCCCTCCACTTT
>TRBD2|17|TRBJ2-1|.|TRBV24-1
CATSDLRTSGNNNEQFF
TGTGCCACCAGTGATCTAAGGACTAGCGGAAATAACAATGAGCAGTTCTTC
>.|16|TRBJ2-7|many|TRBV27
CASSFSGANPSYEQYF
TGTGCCAGCAGTTTTTCCGGGGCTAATCCGAGCTACGAGCAGTACTTC
>TRBD2|15|TRBJ2-3|many|TRBV20-1
CSALSGREITDTQYF
TGCAGTGCCCTTAGCGGGAGGGAGATCACAGATACGCAGTATTTT
>.|16|TRBJ2-2|.|TRBV28
CASSLTRGTNTGELFF
TGTGCCAGCAGTTTGACCAGGGGTACGAACACCGGGGAGCTGTTTTTT
>TRBD2|17|TRBJ2-3|.|TRBV5-1
CASSLALAGGSTYTQYF
TGCGCCAGCAGCTTGGCGCTAGCGGGAGGGAGCACATATACGCAGTATTTT
>TRBD1|15|TRBJ1-5|few|TRBV15
CATSRDLSRGQPQHF
TGTGCCACCAGCAGAGATCTAAGCAGGGGGCAGCCCCAGCATTTT
>.|12|TRBJ1-2|many|TRBV30
CAWSMGPAGYTF
TGTGCCTGGAGTATGGGACCAGCCGGCTACACCTTC
>TRBD1|15|TRBJ1-2|many|TRBV2
CASSYGQGIGYGYTF
TGTGCCAGCAGTTACGGACAGGGCATAGGCTATGGCTACACCTTC
>TRBD2|14|TRBJ2-1|many|TRBV27
CASSLGGFYNEQFF
TGTGCCAGCAGTTTGGGGGGGTTCTACAATGAGCAGTTCTTC
>.|15|TRBJ1-4|few|TRBV11-2
CASSRSAGGDEKLFF
TGTGCCAGCAGCCGATCGGCAGGCGGGGACGAAAAACTGTTTTTT
>TRBD2|15|TRBJ2-1|many|TRBV27
CASSLGDYAYNEQFF
TGTGCCAGCAGTCTAGGGGACTACGCCTACAATGAGCAGTTCTTC
>TRBD1|14|TRBJ2-1|.|TRBV9
CASSVDQGAREQCF
TGTGCCAGCAGCGTAGACCAGGGGGCGCGAGAGCAGTGCTTC
>.|13|TRBJ1-6|few|TRBV14
CASSQVRVSPLHF
TGTGCCAGCAGCCAAGTTCGGGTTTCACCCCTCCACTTT
>.|12|TRBJ1-5|.|TRBV5-1
CASLTLPNPQHF
TGCGCCAGCCTCACTCTCCCAAATCCCCAGCATTTT
>.|17|TRBJ1-2|few|TRBV6-5
CASSYSILGVDNYGYTF
TGTGCCAGCAGTTACTCGATTTTGGGAGTAGATAACTATGGCTACACCTTC
>.|17|TRBJ2-3|many|TRBV28
CASSFLTGGDPTDTQYF
TGTGCCAGCAGTTTCCTCACAGGGGGGGACCCCACAGATACGCAGTATTTT
>TRBD2|14|TRBJ2-3|.|TRBV7-9
CASSKTSGTDTQYF
TGTGCCAGCAGCAAGACTAGCGGAACAGATACGCAGTATTTT
>.|13|TRBJ2-7|.|TRBV10-3
CAISGDGSYEQYF
TGTGCCATCAGTGGGGACGGTAGCTACGAGCAGTACTTC